The present TCR beta chain was sequenced within a study of shared clonotypes between healthy human individuals. Background on the study: Two women and a few men aged 18 to 49 served as donors.

As originally analysed: Junction-only immunoSEQ data arrived without quality scores, meaning filtering differed. Sequencing was performed with immunoSEQ multiplex PCR; in TCRdb, only in-frame clones are kept and a portion is missing. V, J and clone size were drawn from that table, and D and trimming were deduced from the DNA. This sample has roughly 2.1 million clones, with under 95% found just once. This clone showed up just once. Terminally differentiated effector memory CD45RA+ cells were excluded by CCR7 positive selection of CD45RO-negative cells. The CDR3 loop spans 15 amino acids. Trimming cost V 4 bases and J 2 bases; bases outside gene matches: 6. Germline CDR1 is MGHRA and CDR2 is YSYEKL.

The sample comprised naive CD8+ T cells from PBMCs. The chain employs TRBV4-1 and TRBJ2-7, with TRBD2 identical over 9 bases. The TCR sequence derives from a man younger than 30 in good health. Some clones in this sample may be carry-over from other donors' samples. This CDR3 is CASSPLAGTAYEQYF. CDR3 bases: TGCGCCAGCAGCCCGCTAGCGGGAACGGCCTACGAGCAGTACTTC.